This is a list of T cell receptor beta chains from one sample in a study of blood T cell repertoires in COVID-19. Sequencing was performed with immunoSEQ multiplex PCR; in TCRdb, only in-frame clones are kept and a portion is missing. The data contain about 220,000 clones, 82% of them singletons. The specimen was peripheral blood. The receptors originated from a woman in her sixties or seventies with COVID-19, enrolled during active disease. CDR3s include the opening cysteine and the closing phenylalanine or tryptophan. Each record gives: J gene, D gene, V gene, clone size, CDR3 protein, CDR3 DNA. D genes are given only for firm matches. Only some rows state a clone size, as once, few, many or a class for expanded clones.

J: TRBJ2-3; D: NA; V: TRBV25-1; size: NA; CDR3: CATTWGADTQYF; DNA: TGTGCCACCACGTGGGGGGCAGATACGCAGTATTTT
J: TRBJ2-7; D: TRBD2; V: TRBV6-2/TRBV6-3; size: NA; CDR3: CASSSGTSGTYEQYF; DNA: TGTGCCAGCAGTTCCGGGACTAGCGGGACTTACGAGCAGTACTTC
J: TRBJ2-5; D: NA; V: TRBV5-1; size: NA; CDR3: CASSSTDTQETQYF; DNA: TGCGCCAGCAGCTCTACAGACACTCAAGAGACCCAGTACTTC
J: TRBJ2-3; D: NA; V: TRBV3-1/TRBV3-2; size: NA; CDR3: CASSQEWAVLDTQYF; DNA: TGTGCCAGCAGCCAAGAGTGGGCAGTTTTAGATACGCAGTATTTT
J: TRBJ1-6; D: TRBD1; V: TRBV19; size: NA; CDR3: CASSQGGQGYSPLHF; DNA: TGTGCCAGTTCTCAAGGGGGACAGGGGTATTCACCCCTCCACTTT
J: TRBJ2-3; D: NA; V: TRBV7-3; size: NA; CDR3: CASSLTATGSGSTDTQYF; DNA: TGTGCCAGCAGCTTAACGGCTACTGGTAGCGGTAGCACAGATACGCAGTATTTT
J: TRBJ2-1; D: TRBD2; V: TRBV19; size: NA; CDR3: CASSPESSGRARNEQFF; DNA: TGTGCCAGTAGCCCGGAGTCTAGCGGGAGGGCTCGGAATGAGCAGTTCTTC
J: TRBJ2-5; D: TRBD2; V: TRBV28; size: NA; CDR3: CASSLAGAFYGETQYF; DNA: TGTGCCAGCAGTTTAGCGGGAGCTTTTTATGGGGAGACCCAGTACTTC
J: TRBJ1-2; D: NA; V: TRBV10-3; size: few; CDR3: CAISDLAGGGNYGYTF; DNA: TGTGCCATCAGTGACCTTGCCGGGGGGGGTAACTATGGCTACACCTTC
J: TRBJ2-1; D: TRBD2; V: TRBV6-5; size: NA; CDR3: CASSYSSGRTYNEQFF; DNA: TGTGCCAGCAGTTACTCTAGCGGGAGAACCTACAATGAGCAGTTCTTC
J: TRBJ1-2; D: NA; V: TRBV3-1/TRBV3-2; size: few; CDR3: CASSLRPRGANYGYTF; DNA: TGTGCCAGCAGCCTCCGCCCCCGAGGAGCTAACTATGGCTACACCTTC
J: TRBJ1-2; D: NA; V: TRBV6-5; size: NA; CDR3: CASRPRLNYGYTF; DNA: TGTGCCAGTAGGCCGCGGCTGAACTATGGCTACACCTTC
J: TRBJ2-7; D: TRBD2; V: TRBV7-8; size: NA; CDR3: CASSRFLAENSYEQYF; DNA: TGTGCCAGCAGCCGGTTTCTAGCGGAGAACTCCTACGAGCAGTACTTC
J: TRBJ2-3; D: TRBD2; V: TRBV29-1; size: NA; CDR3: CSVQGGSAADTQYF; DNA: TGCAGCGTCCAGGGAGGGAGCGCTGCAGATACGCAGTATTTT
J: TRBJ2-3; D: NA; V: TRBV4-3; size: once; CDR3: CASSQEGSYRDTQYF; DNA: TGCGCCAGCAGCCAAGAGGGCTCATACAGGGATACGCAGTATTTT
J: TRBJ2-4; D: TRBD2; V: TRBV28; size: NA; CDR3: CASRGSGTKNIQYF; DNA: TGTGCCAGCAGGGGGAGCGGGACCAAAAACATTCAGTACTTC
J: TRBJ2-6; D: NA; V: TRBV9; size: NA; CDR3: CASSLIQSGANVLTF; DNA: TGTGCCAGCAGCCTCATTCAGTCTGGGGCCAACGTCCTGACTTTC
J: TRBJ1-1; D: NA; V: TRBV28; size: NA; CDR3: CASIDPKQGAFF; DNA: TGTGCCAGCATCGACCCTAAACAGGGAGCTTTCTTT
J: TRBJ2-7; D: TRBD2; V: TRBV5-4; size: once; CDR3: CASSSSSGSSYEQYF; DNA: TGTGCCAGCAGCTCTTCTAGCGGGAGCTCCTACGAGCAGTACTTC
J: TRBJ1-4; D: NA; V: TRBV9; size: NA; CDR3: CASSGTVKGEKLFF; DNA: TGTGCCAGCAGCGGGACAGTTAAGGGTGAAAAACTGTTTTTT
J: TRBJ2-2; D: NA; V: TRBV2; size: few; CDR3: CASNAGTGELFF; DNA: TGTGCCAGCAACGCGGGGACCGGGGAGCTGTTTTTT
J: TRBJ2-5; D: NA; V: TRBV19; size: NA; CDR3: CASSMRGGAGETQYF; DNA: TGTGCCAGTAGTATGAGGGGGGGCGCGGGAGAGACCCAGTACTTC
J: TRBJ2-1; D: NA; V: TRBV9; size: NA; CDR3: CASSLGRGRAYTYNEQFF; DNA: TGTGCCAGCAGCCTTGGGAGAGGGCGGGCTTACACCTACAATGAGCAGTTCTTC
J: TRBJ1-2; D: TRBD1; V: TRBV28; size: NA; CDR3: CASRSTGVNYGYTF; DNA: TGTGCCAGCAGGTCGACAGGGGTTAACTATGGCTACACCTTC
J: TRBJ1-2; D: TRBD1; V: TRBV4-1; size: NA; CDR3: CASSQGRGQVSYGYTF; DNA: TGCGCCAGCAGCCAAGGCCGGGGACAGGTATCCTATGGCTACACCTTC
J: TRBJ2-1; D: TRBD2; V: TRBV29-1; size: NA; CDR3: CSVGLWTSGRLFNEQFF; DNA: TGCAGCGTTGGGTTGTGGACTAGCGGGAGGCTTTTCAATGAGCAGTTCTTC
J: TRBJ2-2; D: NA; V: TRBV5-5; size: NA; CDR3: CASSFAPLASAGELFF; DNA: TGTGCCAGCAGCTTTGCCCCGCTAGCGAGTGCCGGGGAGCTGTTTTTT
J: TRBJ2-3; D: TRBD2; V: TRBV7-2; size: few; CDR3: CATGAGGPTDTQYF; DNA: TGTGCCACCGGAGCGGGAGGGCCCACAGATACGCAGTATTTT
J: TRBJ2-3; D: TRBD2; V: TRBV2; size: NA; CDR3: CASSLGLAGGSDTQYF; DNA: TGTGCCAGCAGCCTGGGGCTAGCGGGAGGTTCAGATACGCAGTATTTT
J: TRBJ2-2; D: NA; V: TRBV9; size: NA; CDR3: CASSVSDSNTGELFF; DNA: TGTGCCAGCAGCGTGAGCGACTCGAACACCGGGGAGCTGTTTTTT
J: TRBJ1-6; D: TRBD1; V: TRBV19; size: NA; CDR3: CASSSDRARSPLHF; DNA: TGTGCCAGTAGTTCGGACAGGGCAAGATCACCCCTCCACTTT
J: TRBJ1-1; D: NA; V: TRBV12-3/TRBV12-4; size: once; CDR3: CASSYQQNTEAFF; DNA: TGTGCCAGCAGTTATCAACAGAACACTGAAGCTTTCTTT
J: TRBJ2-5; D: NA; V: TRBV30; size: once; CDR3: CAWSTQQAETQYF; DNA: TGTGCCTGGAGTACCCAGCAGGCAGAGACCCAGTACTTC
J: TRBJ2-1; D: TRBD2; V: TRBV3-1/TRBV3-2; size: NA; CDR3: CASSQDIGAGGSFF; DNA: TGTGCCAGCAGCCAAGATATAGGCGCGGGAGGATCGTTCTTC
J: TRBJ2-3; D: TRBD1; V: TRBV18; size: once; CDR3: CASSPRAQGATDTQYF; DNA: TGTGCCAGCTCACCACGAGCGCAGGGGGCCACAGATACGCAGTATTTT
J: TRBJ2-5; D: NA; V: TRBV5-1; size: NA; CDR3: CASSFRSAQETQYF; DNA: TGCGCCAGCAGCTTTAGAAGCGCGCAAGAGACCCAGTACTTC
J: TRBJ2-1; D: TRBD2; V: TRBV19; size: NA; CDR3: CASSITGLAGSQDEQFF; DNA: TGTGCCAGTAGTATAACGGGACTAGCGGGATCCCAGGATGAGCAGTTCTTC
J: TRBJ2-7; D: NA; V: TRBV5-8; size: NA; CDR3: CASSLRDLYEQYF; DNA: TGTGCCAGCAGCCTGCGGGACCTCTACGAGCAGTACTTC
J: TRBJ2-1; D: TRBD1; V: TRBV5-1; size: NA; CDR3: CASSLGQGSIYNEQFF; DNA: TGCGCCAGCAGCTTGGGACAGGGGAGTATATACAATGAGCAGTTCTTC
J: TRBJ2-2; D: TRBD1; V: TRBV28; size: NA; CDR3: CASRPGQYTGELFF; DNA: TGTGCCAGCAGGCCGGGACAGTACACCGGGGAGCTGTTTTTT
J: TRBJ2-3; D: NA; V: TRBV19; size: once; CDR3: CASSIGTATSTDTQYF; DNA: TGTGCCAGTAGTATAGGGACAGCGACTAGCACAGATACGCAGTATTTT
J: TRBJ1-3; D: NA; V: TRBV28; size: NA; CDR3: CASRLGGSISGNTIYF; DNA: TGTGCCAGCAGGCTGGGAGGCAGCATCTCTGGAAACACCATATATTTT
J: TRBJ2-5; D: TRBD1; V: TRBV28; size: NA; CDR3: CASSLWGQGQETQYF; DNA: TGTGCCAGCAGTTTATGGGGACAGGGCCAAGAGACCCAGTACTTC
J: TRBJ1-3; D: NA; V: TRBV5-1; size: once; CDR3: CASSSGDANTIYF; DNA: TGCGCCAGCAGCTCGGGAGACGCAAACACCATATATTTT